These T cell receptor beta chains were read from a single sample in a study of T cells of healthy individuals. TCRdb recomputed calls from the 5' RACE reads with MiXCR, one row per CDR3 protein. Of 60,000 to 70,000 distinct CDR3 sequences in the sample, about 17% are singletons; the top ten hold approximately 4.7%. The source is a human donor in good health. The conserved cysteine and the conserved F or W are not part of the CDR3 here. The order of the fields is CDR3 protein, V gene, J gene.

CDR3: ASRDPGHAYEQY
V: TRBV7-2
J: TRBJ2-7

CDR3: ASSLGLTTGQETQY
V: TRBV11-3
J: TRBJ2-5

CDR3: ASKKGSAEAF
V: TRBV7-9
J: TRBJ1-1

CDR3: ASSFTWDTEAF
V: TRBV7-6
J: TRBJ1-1

CDR3: ASSESKTSGHLETQY
V: TRBV6-1
J: TRBJ2-5

CDR3: ASRRTGGETTQY
V: TRBV12-3/TRBV12-4
J: TRBJ2-5

CDR3: ASSTTHEQY
V: TRBV6-2/TRBV6-3
J: TRBJ2-7

CDR3: SASSLDESYNEQF
V: TRBV20-1
J: TRBJ2-1

CDR3: ASSVERESDEQF
V: TRBV9
J: TRBJ2-1

CDR3: ASSYRASEKLF
V: TRBV6-6
J: TRBJ1-4

CDR3: ASSLTSRGEYEQY
V: TRBV12-3/TRBV12-4
J: TRBJ2-7

CDR3: ASSLPGRINSPLH
V: TRBV5-6
J: TRBJ1-6

CDR3: ASSPSGAFNEQF
V: TRBV6-1
J: TRBJ2-1

CDR3: ASRHRESNTEAF
V: TRBV7-9
J: TRBJ1-1

CDR3: ASSTKNTEAF
V: TRBV12-3/TRBV12-4
J: TRBJ1-1

CDR3: ASSTRDTQY
V: TRBV7-9
J: TRBJ2-3

CDR3: ASSPTGGDNEQF
V: TRBV27
J: TRBJ2-1

CDR3: ASRLQEARVGYT
V: TRBV7-9
J: TRBJ1-2

CDR3: AISQPGGGNEQF
V: TRBV10-3
J: TRBJ2-1

CDR3: ASRNKTGTGRPYEQY
V: TRBV10-2
J: TRBJ2-7

CDR3: SAPTSGGISEQF
V: TRBV20-1
J: TRBJ2-1

CDR3: ASSLGVRPTGELF
V: TRBV28
J: TRBJ2-2

CDR3: ASRRGEGTHEQY
V: TRBV4-2
J: TRBJ2-7

CDR3: ASMQFYEQY
V: TRBV6-5
J: TRBJ2-7

CDR3: SGTRQGLETQY
V: TRBV29-1
J: TRBJ2-5

CDR3: ASSQARVSYEQY
V: TRBV4-1
J: TRBJ2-7

CDR3: ASSARTRSEQY
V: TRBV9
J: TRBJ2-7

CDR3: ASGGSDSRREAF
V: TRBV6-1
J: TRBJ1-1

CDR3: ASSQLSGGTQETQY
V: TRBV4-2
J: TRBJ2-5

CDR3: ASSQVISGGYT
V: TRBV14
J: TRBJ1-2

CDR3: ASRLTRTSGANVLT
V: TRBV6-5
J: TRBJ2-6

CDR3: ASIGGAYEQY
V: TRBV28
J: TRBJ2-7

CDR3: ASSLEPGTGELF
V: TRBV5-5
J: TRBJ2-2

CDR3: ASSPPLANINEQF
V: TRBV6-4
J: TRBJ2-1

CDR3: ASSDSQTGELF
V: TRBV6-4
J: TRBJ2-2

CDR3: ASSLASGGSSYNEQF
V: TRBV5-1
J: TRBJ2-1

CDR3: SAHRGNTYEQY
V: TRBV29-1
J: TRBJ2-7

CDR3: ASSYLDSSQETQY
V: TRBV6-6
J: TRBJ2-5

CDR3: ATTLWAGGYNEQF
V: TRBV15
J: TRBJ2-1

CDR3: ASSFNTGVSDTQY
V: TRBV12-3/TRBV12-4
J: TRBJ2-3

CDR3: ASSPPTSGADNEQF
V: TRBV5-1
J: TRBJ2-1

CDR3: ASSFLDIVYEQY
V: TRBV7-2
J: TRBJ2-7

CDR3: ASSRTPSNEKLF
V: TRBV7-9
J: TRBJ1-4

CDR3: ASTEGTGNEKLF
V: TRBV2
J: TRBJ1-4

CDR3: SATGQNYNSPLH
V: TRBV20-1
J: TRBJ1-6

CDR3: SAREPLAGIF
V: TRBV20-1
J: TRBJ2-1

CDR3: ASSIPGQGIQETQY
V: TRBV19
J: TRBJ2-5

CDR3: ASSFSQGSSYEQY
V: TRBV5-1
J: TRBJ2-7

CDR3: ASSQGVANSGNTIY
V: TRBV4-1
J: TRBJ1-3